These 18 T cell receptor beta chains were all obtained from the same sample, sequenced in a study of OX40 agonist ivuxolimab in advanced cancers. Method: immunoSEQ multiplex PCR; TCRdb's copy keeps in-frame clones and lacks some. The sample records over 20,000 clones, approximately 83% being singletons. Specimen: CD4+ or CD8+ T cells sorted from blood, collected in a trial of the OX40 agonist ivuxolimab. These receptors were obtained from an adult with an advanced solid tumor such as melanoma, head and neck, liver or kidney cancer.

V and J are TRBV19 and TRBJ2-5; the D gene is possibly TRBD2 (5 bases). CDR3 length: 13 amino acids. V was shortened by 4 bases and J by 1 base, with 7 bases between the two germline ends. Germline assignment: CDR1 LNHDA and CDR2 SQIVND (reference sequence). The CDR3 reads CASSRTFQETQYF. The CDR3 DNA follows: TGTGCCAGTAGTAGGACTTTCCAAGAGACCCAGTACTTC. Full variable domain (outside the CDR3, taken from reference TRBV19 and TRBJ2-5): DGGITQSPKYLFRKEGQNVTLSCEQNLNHDAMYWYRQDPGQGLRLIYYSQIVNDFQKGDIAEGYSVSREKKESFPLTVTSAQKNPTAFYLCASSRTFQETQYFGPGTRLLVL.

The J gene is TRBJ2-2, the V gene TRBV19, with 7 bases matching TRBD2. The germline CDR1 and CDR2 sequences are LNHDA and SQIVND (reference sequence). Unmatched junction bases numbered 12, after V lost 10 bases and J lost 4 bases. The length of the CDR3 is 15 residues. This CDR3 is CATPVGGRTTGELFF. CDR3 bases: TGTGCCACCCCGGTCGGGGGGAGGACCACCGGGGAGCTGTTTTTT.

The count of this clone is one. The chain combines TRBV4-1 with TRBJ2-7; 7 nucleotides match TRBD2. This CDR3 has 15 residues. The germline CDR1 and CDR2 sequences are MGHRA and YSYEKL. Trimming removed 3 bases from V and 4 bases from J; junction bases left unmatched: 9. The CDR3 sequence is CASSHLLAGEYEQYF. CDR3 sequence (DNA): TGCGCCAGCAGCCACCTTCTTGCGGGAGAGTACGAGCAGTACTTC.

DNA for the CDR3: TGCGCCAGCAGCCAAGCCGCGGGGGGGGGAGAGACCCAGTACTTC. Amino acids: CASSQAAGGGETQYF. The chain recombines TRBV4-1 with TRBJ2-5, with 9 bases that match TRBD2. Germline trimming cut 1 base from V and 4 bases from J; bases unmatched to any gene: 4. Germline assignment: CDR1 MGHRA and CDR2 YSYEKL. The CDR3 totals 15 residues.

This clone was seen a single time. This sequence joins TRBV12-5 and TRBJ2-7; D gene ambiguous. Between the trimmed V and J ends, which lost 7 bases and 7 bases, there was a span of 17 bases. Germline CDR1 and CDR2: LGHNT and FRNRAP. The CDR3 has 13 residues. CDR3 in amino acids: CASAALRAWEQYF. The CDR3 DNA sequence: TGTGCTAGTGCCGCCCTTAGAGCGTGGGAGCAGTACTTC. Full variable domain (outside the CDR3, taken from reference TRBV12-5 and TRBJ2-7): DARVTQTPRHKVTEMGQEVTMRCQPILGHNTVFWYRQTMMQGLELLAYFRNRAPLDDSGMPKDRFSAEMPDATLATLKIQPSEPRDSAVYFCASAALRAWEQYFGPGTRLTVT.

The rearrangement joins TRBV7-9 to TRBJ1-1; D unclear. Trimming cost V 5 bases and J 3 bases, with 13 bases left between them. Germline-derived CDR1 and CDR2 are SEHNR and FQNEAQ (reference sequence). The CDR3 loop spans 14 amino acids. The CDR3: CASSPDSSYTEAFF. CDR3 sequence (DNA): TGTGCCAGCAGCCCAGATAGTAGCTACACTGAAGCTTTCTTT. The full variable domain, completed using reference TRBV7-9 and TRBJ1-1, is DTGVSQNPRHKITKRGQNVTFRCDPISEHNRLYWYRQTLGQGPEFLTYFQNEAQLEKSRLLSDRFSAERPKGSFSTLEIQRTEQGDSAMYLCASSPDSSYTEAFFGQGTRLTVV.

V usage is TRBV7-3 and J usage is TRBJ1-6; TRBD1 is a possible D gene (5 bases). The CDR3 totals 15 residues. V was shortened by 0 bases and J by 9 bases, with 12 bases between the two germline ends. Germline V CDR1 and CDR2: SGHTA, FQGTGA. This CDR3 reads CASSLTPGLGSPLHF. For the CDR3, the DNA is TGTGCCAGCAGCTTAACCCCAGGGTTGGGTTCACCCCTCCACTTT.

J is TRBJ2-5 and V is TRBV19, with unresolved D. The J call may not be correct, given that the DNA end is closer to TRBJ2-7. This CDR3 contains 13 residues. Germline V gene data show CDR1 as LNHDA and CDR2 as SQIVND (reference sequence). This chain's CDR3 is CASSIGHSYEQYF. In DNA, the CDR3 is TGTGCCAGTAGTATAGGGCACTCCTACGAGCAGTACTTC.

CDR3 protein: CASSQGTAGGYEQYF. The CDR3 coding sequence is TGCGCCAGCAGCCAAGGGACTGCCGGGGGGTACGAGCAGTACTTC. The chain carries TRBV5-1 and TRBJ2-7, with 7 bases aligning to TRBD2. Germline V gene data show CDR1 as SGHRS and CDR2 as YFSETQ. V gave up 4 bases and J gave up 4 bases; unmatched junction bases: 11. The CDR3 consists of 15 residues.

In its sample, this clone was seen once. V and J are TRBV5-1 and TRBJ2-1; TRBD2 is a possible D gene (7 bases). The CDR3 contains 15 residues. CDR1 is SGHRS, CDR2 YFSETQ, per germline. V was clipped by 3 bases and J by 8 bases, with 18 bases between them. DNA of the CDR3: TGCGCCAGCAGCTCCCTAGGGGGGGCCGCGGATGAGCAGTTCTTC. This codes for CASSSLGGAADEQFF.

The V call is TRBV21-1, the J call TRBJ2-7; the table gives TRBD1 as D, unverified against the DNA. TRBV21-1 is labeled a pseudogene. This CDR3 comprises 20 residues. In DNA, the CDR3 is TGTGCCAGCAGCCGCCAAGGACAGGGCATTGAACGCTTACCTCCTGTCGAGCAGTACTTC. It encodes CASSRQGQGIERLPPVEQYF.

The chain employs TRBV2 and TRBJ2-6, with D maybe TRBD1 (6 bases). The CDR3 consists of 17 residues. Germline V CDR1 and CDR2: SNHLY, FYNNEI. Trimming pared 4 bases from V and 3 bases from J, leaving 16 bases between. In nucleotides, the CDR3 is TGTGCCAGCAGTGGTGAGACACAGGGATTTGGGGCCAACGTCCTGACTTTC. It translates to CASSGETQGFGANVLTF.

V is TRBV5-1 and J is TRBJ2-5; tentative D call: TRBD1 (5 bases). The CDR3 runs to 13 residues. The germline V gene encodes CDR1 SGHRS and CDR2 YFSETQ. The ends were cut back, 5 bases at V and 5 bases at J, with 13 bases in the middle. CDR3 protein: CASSMSGPETQYF. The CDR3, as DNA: TGCGCCAGCAGTATGTCAGGGCCCGAGACCCAGTACTTC.

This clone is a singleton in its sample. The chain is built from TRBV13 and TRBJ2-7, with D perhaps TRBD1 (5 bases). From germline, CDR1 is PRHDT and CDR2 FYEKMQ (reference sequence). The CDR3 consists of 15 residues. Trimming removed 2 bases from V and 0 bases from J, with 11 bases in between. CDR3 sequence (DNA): TGTGCCAGCAGCTTAAAGGCAGGGTACTCCTACGAGCAGTACTTC. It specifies CASSLKAGYSYEQYF.

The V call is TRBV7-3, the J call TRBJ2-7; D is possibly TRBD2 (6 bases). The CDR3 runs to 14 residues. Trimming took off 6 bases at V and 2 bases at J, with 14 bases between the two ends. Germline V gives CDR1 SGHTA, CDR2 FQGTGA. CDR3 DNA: TGTGCCAGCAGGAATAGCGGAGAACCCTACGAGCAGTACTTC. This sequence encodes CASRNSGEPYEQYF.

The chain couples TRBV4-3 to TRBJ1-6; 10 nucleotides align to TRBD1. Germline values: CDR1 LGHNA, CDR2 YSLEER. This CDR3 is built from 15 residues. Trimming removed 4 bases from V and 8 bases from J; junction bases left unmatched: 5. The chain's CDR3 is CASSLGGQGDSPLHF. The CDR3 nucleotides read TGCGCCAGCAGCCTGGGAGGACAGGGGGATTCACCCCTCCACTTT.

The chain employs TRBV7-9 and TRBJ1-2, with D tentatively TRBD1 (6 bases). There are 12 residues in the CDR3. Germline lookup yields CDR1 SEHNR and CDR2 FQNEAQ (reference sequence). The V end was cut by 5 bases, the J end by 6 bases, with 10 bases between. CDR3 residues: CASSENRDGYTF. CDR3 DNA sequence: TGTGCCAGCAGCGAAAACAGGGATGGCTACACCTTC.

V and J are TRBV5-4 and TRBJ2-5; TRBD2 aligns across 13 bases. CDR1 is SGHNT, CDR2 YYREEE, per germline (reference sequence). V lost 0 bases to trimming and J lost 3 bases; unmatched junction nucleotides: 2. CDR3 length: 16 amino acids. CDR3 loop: CASSLGLAGGEETQYF. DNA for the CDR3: TGTGCCAGCAGCTTGGGACTAGCGGGGGGAGAAGAGACCCAGTACTTC.